Listed below are T cell receptor beta chains from one sample, sequenced in a study of CD4 T cells in relation to SARS-CoV-2 and coronaviruses. Data came from immunoSEQ multiplex PCR; TCRdb stores just in-frame clones and leaves some out. This table has about 16,000 clones, 75% to 80% appearing once. These receptors' targets are unknown. Sequences were obtained from CD4+ T cells from PBMCs, cultured in vitro. The receptors originated from a human donor in good health. Each CDR3 is given with its conserved first and last residue. Fields, in order: J gene, clone size, D gene, V gene, CDR3 DNA, CDR3 protein. D genes are given only for firm matches. Part of the rows lack a size; the others show once, few, many or a class for expanded clones.

TRBJ2-7,NA,NA,TRBV20-1,TGCAGTGCTAGTACGGGAGTATATGAGCAGTACTTC,CSASTGVYEQYF
TRBJ2-7,NA,NA,TRBV2,TGTGCCAGCAGTGACGTAAACGAGCAGTACTTC,CASSDVNEQYF
TRBJ1-5,few,NA,TRBV6-5,TGTGCCAGCTCCCGGGGGCGGGGTAGCAATCAGCCCCAGCATTTT,CASSRGRGSNQPQHF
TRBJ2-3,NA,NA,TRBV15,TGTGCCACCAGCAGATCAAGGGACCCCATGGATACGCAGTATTTT,CATSRSRDPMDTQYF
TRBJ2-5,NA,NA,TRBV6-2/TRBV6-3,TGTGCCAGCAGTTACCCAGGGGAGACCCAGTACTTC,CASSYPGETQYF
TRBJ1-2,NA,NA,TRBV4-1,TGCGCCAGCAGCGGGGAGGGGTTTGGCTACACCTTC,CASSGEGFGYTF
TRBJ1-2,once,TRBD1,TRBV6-5,TGTGCCAGCAGTTCGACAGGGGGCCGGGGCTATGGCTACACCTTC,CASSSTGGRGYGYTF
TRBJ2-5,few,TRBD1,TRBV7-9,TGTGCCAGCAGCTCCGGGGACAGGGGGCGCATAGAGACCCAGTACTTC,CASSSGDRGRIETQYF
TRBJ2-1,NA,TRBD2,TRBV9,TGTGCCAGCAGCCCTGCGTGGCTAGCGGGAATGGAGCAGTTCTTC,CASSPAWLAGMEQFF
TRBJ1-1,few,NA,TRBV19,TGTGCCAGTAGTATAGGCAGTCTGAACACTGAAGCTTTCTTT,CASSIGSLNTEAFF
TRBJ2-2,NA,NA,TRBV28,TGTGCCAGCAGAACCGGGACCTACACCGGGGAGCTGTTTTTT,CASRTGTYTGELFF
TRBJ1-1,NA,NA,TRBV18,TGTGCCAGCTCAGGCGGAGAAATGAACACTGAAGCTTTCTTT,CASSGGEMNTEAFF
TRBJ2-3,NA,TRBD2,TRBV7-3,TGTGCCAGCAGCGCCGGGACTACCTCAGGAACGCAGTATTTT,CASSAGTTSGTQYF
TRBJ2-2,NA,TRBD2,TRBV6-4,TGTGCCAGCAAGGGACTAGCGGGTTCCACCGGGGAGCTGTTTTTT,CASKGLAGSTGELFF
TRBJ2-7,NA,TRBD2,TRBV15,TGTGCCACCAGCAGAGCGGCGGGGGAAGCCTACGAGCAGTACTTC,CATSRAAGEAYEQYF
TRBJ2-3,NA,TRBD1,TRBV28,TGTGCCAGCAGTGCCCCGGGACAGTCAAGCGATACGCAGTATTTT,CASSAPGQSSDTQYF
TRBJ1-1,NA,NA,TRBV14,TGTGCCAGCAGCCCACTAAAGACCAGGAGCCCCTTGAACACTGAAGCTTTCTTT,CASSPLKTRSPLNTEAFF
TRBJ1-1,NA,NA,TRBV18,TGTGCCAGCTCACCACGAGACGGCATGAACACTGAAGCTTTCTTT,CASSPRDGMNTEAFF
TRBJ1-6,NA,TRBD1,TRBV28,TGTGCCAGCAGTCCACAGGGGCCTGGGGATAATTCACCCCTCCACTTT,CASSPQGPGDNSPLHF
TRBJ1-1,NA,TRBD1,TRBV28,TGTGCCAGCAGCCCGCCCGGGACAGGGATGTTTATTGAAGCTTTCTTT,CASSPPGTGMFIEAFF
TRBJ2-1,NA,NA,TRBV1,TGCACCAGCAGCCACCGTGTCCATGAGCAGTTCTTC,CTSSHRVHEQFF
TRBJ1-2,NA,TRBD1,TRBV5-1,TGCGCCAGCAGCTTGGAGGGGACAGGGAATGGCTACACCTTC,CASSLEGTGNGYTF
TRBJ2-2,NA,NA,TRBV7-6,TGTGCCAGCAGCTTAGCCGATAGATCGGGGAACACCGGGGAGCTGTTTTTT,CASSLADRSGNTGELFF
TRBJ2-3,NA,TRBD1,TRBV9,TGTGCCAGCAGCCCCGGTGGGGGACAGCACACAGATACGCAGTATTTT,CASSPGGGQHTDTQYF
TRBJ2-5,NA,NA,TRBV19,TGTGCCAGTAGTATAGTTAACAGAGCTCAAGAGACCCAGTACTTC,CASSIVNRAQETQYF
TRBJ1-2,NA,TRBD1,TRBV7-9,TGTGCCAGCAGCTTATCGACAGGGGAGTACTATGGCTACACCTTC,CASSLSTGEYYGYTF
TRBJ2-7,NA,TRBD2,TRBV5-5,TGTGCCAGCAGCTTGGGACTAGCCCACTTATGGGAGCAGTACTTC,CASSLGLAHLWEQYF
TRBJ2-2,once,NA,TRBV5-6,TGTGCCAGCAGGTACAGGGACACCGGGGAGCTGTTTTTT,CASRYRDTGELFF
TRBJ1-2,NA,TRBD1,TRBV7-8,TGTGCCAGCAGCCCGAATACAGGGGGTGGCTACACCTTC,CASSPNTGGGYTF
TRBJ1-6,NA,TRBD1,TRBV7-9,TGTGCCAGCAGCCGGGACAGGGGGAGAAATTCACCCCTCCACTTT,CASSRDRGRNSPLHF
TRBJ1-5,NA,NA,TRBV6-5,TGTGCCAGCAGTCACTCTGGCCCCCGGGGCAATCAGCCCCAGCATTTT,CASSHSGPRGNQPQHF
TRBJ2-1,NA,TRBD1,TRBV5-1,TGCGCCAGCAGCGGAAAGGACAGGGGAACCTACAATGAGCAGTTCTTC,CASSGKDRGTYNEQFF
TRBJ2-2,NA,TRBD2,TRBV9,TGTGCCAGCAGCGTTTCACTAGCGGGAGGGACCGGGGAGCTGTTTTTT,CASSVSLAGGTGELFF
TRBJ2-7,NA,TRBD1,TRBV5-1,TGCGCCAGCAGCTTGGCCGGACAGGGGTACTACGAGCAGTACTTC,CASSLAGQGYYEQYF
TRBJ2-1,NA,NA,TRBV6-5,TGTGCCAGCAGTTACTCGCCCCTAGTTACCTACAATGAGCAGTTCTTC,CASSYSPLVTYNEQFF
TRBJ2-7,NA,NA,TRBV2,TGTGCCAGCAGTGAGATGGTCTCAACCCACTACGAGCAGTACTTC,CASSEMVSTHYEQYF
TRBJ2-2,NA,NA,TRBV14,TGTGCCAGCAGCCCGACGGCAGGCCTAACGAACACCGGGGAGCTGTTTTTT,CASSPTAGLTNTGELFF
TRBJ1-2,NA,NA,TRBV4-1,TGCGCCAGCAGCCCACAGGGAGAAGCTAACTATGGCTACACCTTC,CASSPQGEANYGYTF
TRBJ2-3,NA,NA,TRBV30,TGTGCCTGGAGTGTTACGGGTTTGGAGAGCACGCAGTATTTT,CAWSVTGLESTQYF
TRBJ1-3,NA,NA,TRBV5-1,TGCGCCAGCAGCTTGAGGGGGGCGCCTGGAAACACCATATATTTT,CASSLRGAPGNTIYF
TRBJ2-2,few,NA,TRBV7-8,TGTGCCAGCAGCTACCACACCGGGGAGCTGTTTTTT,CASSYHTGELFF
TRBJ1-2,NA,NA,TRBV19,TGTGCCAGTAGTGTGGAGGGTGGCTATGGCTACACCTTC,CASSVEGGYGYTF
TRBJ2-2,NA,TRBD2,TRBV7-3,TGTGCCAGCAGCCCCGGACTAGCGGGAGTCAACACCGGGGAGCTGTTTTTT,CASSPGLAGVNTGELFF
TRBJ1-2,NA,NA,TRBV12-3/TRBV12-4,TGTGCCAGCAGTAAGGGGACCTATGGCTACACCTTC,CASSKGTYGYTF
TRBJ1-5,NA,NA,TRBV3-1/TRBV3-2,TGTGCCAGCAGCCCCTGGGGCGCTGAGGGCAATCAGCCCCAGCATTTT,CASSPWGAEGNQPQHF
TRBJ2-6,NA,NA,TRBV27,TGTGCCAGCAGTGGAGGACCGCTCGGGGCCAACGTCCTGACTTTC,CASSGGPLGANVLTF
TRBJ1-2,NA,TRBD1,TRBV27,TGTGCCAGCAGTTTAGGAAGCGGGGGACAGACTAACTATGGCTACACCTTC,CASSLGSGGQTNYGYTF
TRBJ2-2,NA,TRBD2,TRBV24-1,TGTGCCACCAGTGACCCCTGGCGCGGGGGGGCGGCCGGGGAGCTGTTTTTT,CATSDPWRGGAAGELFF
TRBJ1-2,NA,TRBD1,TRBV3-1/TRBV3-2,TGTGCCAGCAGCCCTCAGGGGGCGTATGGCTACACCTTC,CASSPQGAYGYTF
TRBJ2-7,NA,TRBD2,TRBV7-3,TGTGCCAGCAGCTTAAGAGCGGGAGGACCCTACGAGCAGTACTTC,CASSLRAGGPYEQYF
TRBJ2-3,NA,TRBD2,TRBV6-4,TGTGCCAGCAGTGACGGGACTAGCGGCACAGATACGCAGTATTTT,CASSDGTSGTDTQYF
TRBJ2-1,once,NA,TRBV24-1,TGTGCCACCAGTTCCCGTTTGGGGAGAGGGTACAATGAGCAGTTCTTC,CATSSRLGRGYNEQFF